The T cell receptor (beta chain) described here comes from a study of regulatory T cells in long-lasting Graves disease. CDR3 size: 15 residues. Per the germline V gene, CDR1 is SGHTA and CDR2 is FQGNSA. The germline V and J ends were trimmed by 5 bases and 5 bases, with 17 bases remaining between them. Time point described: newly diagnosed GD, antithyroid drugs for less than 3 months. PBMCs were the source of the RNA used for TCR sequencing. A roughly 10-milliliter sample of peripheral blood was drawn into EDTA tubes. The study's findings and limits: Sharing of public clonotypes was greater in persistent patients (about 3,000) than in new patients (approximately 940).

This clonotype was seen repeatedly, ten times or more. What it binds is unknown. For TCR beta, libraries came from iRepertoire HTBI primers and Arm-PCR of CDR3 regions. TCRdb independently ran MiXCR on the multiplex PCR reads; one entry per CDR3 protein. This table holds 420,000 or so distinct CDR3 sequences, 16% found once. In addition, the sample was reused for a study of T cells in Graves' hyperthyroidism and ophthalmopathy. That study reports: HTBI primers were used for first-round RT-PCR of the TCR CDR3. Expanded thyroid clonotypes (above 0.001) were mostly also found in blood.

This sequence was found in a woman aged 18-29 years with Graves disease. The V gene is TRBV7-2, the J gene TRBJ2-3; D might be TRBD1 or TRBD2, each matching 5 bases. The sequencing here drew on peripheral blood mononuclear cells (PBMCs), taken at new diagnosis, from a patient treated with antithyroid drugs. The CDR3 region has the DNA TGTGCCAGCAGCCCGGACGGGGCCCCACAAGATACGCAGTATTTT. As protein: CASSPDGAPQDTQYF.